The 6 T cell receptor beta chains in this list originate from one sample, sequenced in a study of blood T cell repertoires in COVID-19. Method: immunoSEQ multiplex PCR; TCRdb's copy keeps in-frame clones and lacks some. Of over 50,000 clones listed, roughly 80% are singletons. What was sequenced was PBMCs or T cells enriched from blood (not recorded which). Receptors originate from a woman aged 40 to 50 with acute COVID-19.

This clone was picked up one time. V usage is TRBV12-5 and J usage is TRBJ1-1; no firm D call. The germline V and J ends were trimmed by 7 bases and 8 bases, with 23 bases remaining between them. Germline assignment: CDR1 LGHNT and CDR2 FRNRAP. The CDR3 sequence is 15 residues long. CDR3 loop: CASAPSRGPRSEAFF. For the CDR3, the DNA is TGTGCTAGTGCCCCTTCGAGAGGTCCTCGGAGCGAAGCTTTCTTT.

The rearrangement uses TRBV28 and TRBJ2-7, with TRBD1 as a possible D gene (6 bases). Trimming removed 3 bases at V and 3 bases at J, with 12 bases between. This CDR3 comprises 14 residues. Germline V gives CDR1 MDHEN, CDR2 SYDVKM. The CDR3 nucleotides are TGTGCCAGCAGTTTCGGGGACACAATCTACGAGCAGTACGTC. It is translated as CASSFGDTIYEQYV.

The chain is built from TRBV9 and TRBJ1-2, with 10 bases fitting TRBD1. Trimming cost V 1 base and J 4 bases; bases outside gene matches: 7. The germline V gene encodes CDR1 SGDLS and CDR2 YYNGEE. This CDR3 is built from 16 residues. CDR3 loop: CASSVPRQGASYGYTF. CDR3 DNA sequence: TGTGCCAGCAGCGTACCGCGACAGGGGGCTAGCTATGGCTACACCTTC.

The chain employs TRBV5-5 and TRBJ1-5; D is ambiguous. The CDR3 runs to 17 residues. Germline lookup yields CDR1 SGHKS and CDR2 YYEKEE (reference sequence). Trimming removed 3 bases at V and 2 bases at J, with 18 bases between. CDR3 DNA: TGTGCCAGCAGCTCCGGGATCCGACCTAATGGCAATCAGCCCCAGCATTTT. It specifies CASSSGIRPNGNQPQHF.

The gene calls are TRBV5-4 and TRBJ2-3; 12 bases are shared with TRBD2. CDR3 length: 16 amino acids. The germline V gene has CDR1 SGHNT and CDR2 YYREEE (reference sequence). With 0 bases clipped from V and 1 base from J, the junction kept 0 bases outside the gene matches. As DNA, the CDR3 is TGTGCCAGCAGCTTGGGACTAGCGGGGGGCACAGATACGCAGTATTTT. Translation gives CASSLGLAGGTDTQYF.

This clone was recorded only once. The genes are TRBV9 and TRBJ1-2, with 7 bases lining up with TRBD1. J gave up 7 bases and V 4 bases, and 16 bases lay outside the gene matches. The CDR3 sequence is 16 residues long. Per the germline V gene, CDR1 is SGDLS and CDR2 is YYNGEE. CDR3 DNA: TGTGCCAGCAGCTCAAGCAACAGGGGAGTGGGCTTTGGCTACACCTTC. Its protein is CASSSSNRGVGFGYTF.